The 28 T cell receptor beta chains below were found in one sample sequenced in a study of blood T cells in healthy people across ages. A second 7 to 11 cycle PCR used barcoded and J-beta primers. TCRdb reanalysed the 5' RACE reads using MiXCR and keeps one entry per CDR3 protein. The data contain 1.5 million to 2 million distinct CDR3 sequences, around 48% of them singletons. Sequenced material: blood. The receptors derive from a woman between 40 and 55 years old in good health.

This clonotype has a count of ten or more. This rearrangement joins TRBV7-9 to TRBJ2-1, with 9 bases aligning to TRBD1. V shed 5 bases, J shed 6 bases, and the junction held 2 bases outside the gene matches. This CDR3 spans 13 amino acids. The V gene's germline CDR1 is SEHNR and CDR2 FQNEAQ (reference sequence). The CDR3 spells CASSVDRGNEQFF. CDR3 in DNA: TGTGCCAGCAGCGTGGACAGGGGCAATGAGCAGTTCTTC.

This chain links TRBV2 with TRBJ1-5; D is possibly TRBD1 (5 bases). The germline V gene encodes CDR1 SNHLY and CDR2 FYNNEI. The CDR3 has 17 amino acids. V lost 6 bases and J lost 0, with 18 bases in between. The CDR3 coding sequence is TGTGCCAGCAGGGAGGAGGCGGGGGTATATAGCAATCAGCCCCAGCATTTT. This translates into CASREEAGVYSNQPQHF. The full variable domain, rest sourced from reference TRBV2 and TRBJ1-5, is EPEVTQTPSHQVTQMGQEVILRCVPISNHLYFYWYRQILGQKVEFLVSFYNNEISEKSEIFDDQFSVERPDGSNFTLKIRSTKLEDSAMYFCASREEAGVYSNQPQHFGDGTRLSIL.

Turning to this clonotype: One end of the junction varies from germline; a read error may be responsible. The chain couples TRBV4-2 to TRBJ2-6, with TRBD2 identical over 8 bases. CDR3 length: 20 residues. Germline CDR1 and CDR2: LGHNA and YNFKEQ. As DNA, the CDR3 is TGTGCCAACAGCCAAGAGAGCCTGGCTAGCGGGTACTCTGGGGCCAACGTCCTGACTTTC. Translated, it gives CANSQESLASGYSGANVLTF.

The rearrangement joins TRBV29-1 to TRBJ1-1; 9 nucleotides agree with TRBD1. CDR1 and CDR2 from the germline V gene are SQVTM and ANQGSEA. This CDR3 has 13 residues. V was clipped by 7 bases and J by 5 bases; unmatched bases: 8. As DNA, the CDR3 is TGCAGCGCCACCAAGACAGGGGGAACTGAAGCTTTCTTT. Translation: CSATKTGGTEAFF.

J is TRBJ1-6 and V is TRBV6-6, with D unclear. CDR1 and CDR2 (germline): MNHNY, SVGAGI (reference sequence). The CDR3 covers 11 residues. Trimming took 6 bases from V and 9 from J, leaving 6 bases between them. CDR3 DNA sequence: TGTGCCAGCAGAACCGGTTCACCCCTCCACTTT. Translated, it gives CASRTGSPLHF.

This clonotype was seen only a few times. V and J are TRBV3-1 and TRBJ2-5, with a possible D match to TRBD1 (5 bases). The better agreement between TRBJ2-7 and the DNA end casts doubt on the J call. The CDR3 has 14 residues. Germline-derived CDR1 and CDR2 are LGHDT and YNNKEL (reference sequence). The CDR3 spells CASSQGLLGDEQYF. CDR3 nucleotides: TGTGCCAGCAGCCAAGGTTTATTAGGGGACGAGCAGTACTTC.

CDR3 coding DNA: TGTGCCAGCAGCCAAAAGGCAGGCGAGTACGCGGGGGCCTCCTACAATGAGCAGTTCTTC. Translating gives CASSQKAGEYAGASYNEQFF. V is TRBV14 and J is TRBJ2-1, with D perhaps matching TRBD2 (7 bases). CDR1 is SGHDN and CDR2 is FVKESK in the germline V gene. This CDR3 is 20 amino acids long. Deletions cut 2 bases from V and 0 bases from J, with 23 bases between.

The chain couples TRBV25-1 to TRBJ2-1; weak D call: TRBD2 (5 bases). V dropped 5 bases and J dropped 8 bases, with 13 bases sitting between them. Germline V lookup: CDR1 MGHDK, CDR2 SYGVNS. The CDR3 is made up of 13 amino acids. The CDR3 reads CASSYHNGDEQFF. The CDR3, as DNA: TGTGCCAGCAGTTACCACAACGGGGATGAGCAGTTCTTC.

The rearrangement joins TRBV20-1 to TRBJ1-2, with a possible D match to TRBD1 (5 bases). V shed 0 bases and J shed 4 bases, with 12 bases lying between them. Germline V lookup: CDR1 DFQATT, CDR2 SNEGSKA (reference sequence). The CDR3 consists of 14 residues. The CDR3 nucleotides are TGCAGTGCTAGAGATGGGGCAGGACGCTATGGCTACACCTTC. Translating gives CSARDGAGRYGYTF.

This clonotype was detected a few times. This chain links TRBV12-3 or TRBV12-4 with TRBJ2-7, with D possibly matching TRBD1 (5 bases). This CDR3 contains 15 residues. The V end lost 5 bases, the J end lost 1 base, and 15 bases lay between the germline ends. The CDR3 here is CASSADRNPSYEQYF. CDR3 in DNA: TGTGCCAGCAGTGCCGACAGAAATCCTTCCTACGAGCAGTACTTC.

The gene calls are TRBV5-5 and TRBJ2-1; possibly TRBD1 or TRBD2 for D (5 bases each). V dropped 3 bases and J dropped 5 bases, with 12 bases sitting between them. Germline V gene data show CDR1 as SGHKS and CDR2 as YYEKEE (reference sequence). The CDR3 runs 14 residues. CDR3 nucleotides: TGTGCCAGCAGCTGGGGGACCCCCCACAATGAGCAGTTCTTC. The encoded protein is CASSWGTPHNEQFF.

The rearrangement joins TRBV6-2 or TRBV6-3 to TRBJ2-4, with 8 bases lining up with TRBD2. From germline, CDR1 is MNHEY and CDR2 SVGEGT. The V gene end was trimmed by 8 bases and the J gene end by 2 bases; junction bases not matched to a gene: 8. This CDR3 has 15 residues. The CDR3 spells CASHPRGASKNIQYF. The CDR3 DNA follows: TGTGCCAGCCACCCGCGGGGGGCGTCCAAAAACATTCAGTACTTC.

The chain employs TRBV6-5 and TRBJ2-3, with D possibly being TRBD2 (5 bases). Germline V gene data show CDR1 as MNHEY and CDR2 as SVGAGI. V lost 2 bases and J lost 1, with 10 bases in between. The CDR3 is made up of 15 amino acids. The CDR3, as DNA: TGTGCCAGCAGTTACATCGGGCGGGGCACAGATACGCAGTATTTT. It is translated as CASSYIGRGTDTQYF.

The chain employs TRBV12-3 or TRBV12-4 and TRBJ2-3, with TRBD2 matching over 7 bases. There are 12 residues in the CDR3. J lost 6 bases, V lost 11 bases, and 8 bases had no gene match. CDR3 loop: CALGTTPDTQYF. CDR3 nucleotide sequence: TGTGCCTTAGGGACTACCCCGGATACGCAGTATTTT.

This clonotype was found a few times. This chain joins TRBV28 and TRBJ1-2; TRBD1 might be the D (5 bases). V was shortened by 3 bases and J by 6 bases, with 14 bases between the two germline ends. Germline CDR1 MDHEN, CDR2 SYDVKM. The CDR3 spans 14 residues. The CDR3, as DNA: TGTGCCAGCAGTTTTGGGGCCGCGGGGGATGGCTACACCTTC. This gives the protein CASSFGAAGDGYTF.

This clonotype was detected a few times. J is TRBJ2-5 and V is TRBV4-3; no firm D call. This CDR3 spans 15 amino acids. Trimming stripped 1 base from V and 5 bases from J, with 14 bases between. Per germline, CDR1 LGHNA and CDR2 YSLEER. CDR3 amino acids: CASSQGLLGRETQYF. Here the CDR3 DNA reads TGCGCCAGCAGCCAAGGTCTCCTCGGCCGGGAGACCCAGTACTTC.

This clonotype was seen more than once but under ten times. The chain uses TRBV6-2 or TRBV6-3 and TRBJ2-7, with TRBD1 as a possible D gene (6 bases). Between the trimmed V and J ends, which lost 5 bases and 1 base, there was a span of 12 bases. The CDR3 loop spans 14 amino acids. Germline V gene sequence: CDR1 MNHEY, CDR2 SVGEGT. The CDR3 spells CASSVYRVSYEQYF. The CDR3 coding sequence is TGTGCCAGCAGTGTATACAGGGTGTCCTACGAGCAGTACTTC.

In the case of this clonotype: A read error may produce the germline difference seen at one junction end. The chain has TRBV7-2 and TRBJ2-5; 11 bases are a match to TRBD2. The V gene's germline CDR1 is SGHTA and CDR2 FQGNSA. The CDR3 runs 15 residues. The CDR3 DNA sequence: TGTGCCAGCACCTTAGCGGGGGGGAACCAAGAGACCCAGTACTTC. It translates to CASTLAGGNQETQYF.

This clonotype was detected many times. This sequence joins TRBV13 and TRBJ2-7, with 8 bases matching TRBD2. With 5 bases clipped from V and 2 bases from J, the junction kept 5 bases outside the gene matches. The germline gives CDR1 PRHDT, CDR2 FYEKMQ (reference sequence). CDR3 length equals 14 residues. CDR3 nucleotides: TGTGCCAGCAGCCCGGGGGGGTCGGCCTACGAGCAGTACTTC. The encoded protein is CASSPGGSAYEQYF.

This rearrangement joins TRBV28 to TRBJ2-7; D is undetermined. Trimming stripped 4 bases from V and 2 bases from J, with 15 bases between. The CDR3 is 15 amino acids. Germline V CDR1 and CDR2: MDHEN, SYDVKM. The CDR3 DNA sequence: TGTGCCAGCAGTTCCACCCGAGACGGCGCCTACGAGCAGTACTTC. Protein: CASSSTRDGAYEQYF.

This clonotype was found many times. The rearrangement uses TRBV7-2 and TRBJ2-7; 10 nucleotides match TRBD1. V shed 5 bases and J 2 bases; nucleotides not matched to a gene: 6. The CDR3 spans 15 residues. Germline V CDR1 and CDR2: SGHTA, FQGNSA. CDR3 sequence: CASSPGQGITYEQYF. CDR3 DNA sequence: TGTGCCAGCAGCCCGGGACAGGGGATTACCTACGAGCAGTACTTC.

The chain links TRBV20-1 to TRBJ2-1; 7 bases align to TRBD2. The germline V gene encodes CDR1 DFQATT and CDR2 SNEGSKA (reference sequence). The length of the CDR3 is 14 residues. The DNA of the CDR3 is TGCAGCGGACCGGGGAGGGGATCTTACAATGAGCAGTTCTTC. It yields the protein CSGPGRGSYNEQFF.

This rearrangement joins TRBV7-2 to TRBJ1-2, with TRBD1 matching 9 bases. From germline, CDR1 is SGHTA and CDR2 FQGNSA. Germline trimming cut 5 bases from V and 4 bases from J; bases unmatched to any gene: 8. There are 15 residues in the CDR3. For the CDR3, the DNA is TGTGCCAGCAGCCCCGGACAGGGGTATTCCTATGGCTACACCTTC. Residues: CASSPGQGYSYGYTF.

This chain joins TRBV7-8 and TRBJ2-7; 7 positions match TRBD2. The trim removed 3 bases at V and 4 bases at J, leaving 6 bases unmatched. There are 14 residues in the CDR3. Germline values: CDR1 SGHVS, CDR2 FQNEAQ. CDR3 residues: CASSLGREGYEQYF. The CDR3, as DNA: TGTGCCAGCAGCTTGGGCAGGGAGGGGTACGAGCAGTACTTC.

This clonotype was counted a few times. This rearrangement joins TRBV2 to TRBJ2-5; a weak D match, TRBD2 (6 bases). The V end lost 2 bases, the J end lost 7 bases, and 14 bases lay between the germline ends. Germline CDR1 is SNHLY and CDR2 is FYNNEI. CDR3 length: 14 amino acids. The CDR3 DNA sequence: TGTGCCAGCAGTGAAACCCGACTAGTGACGACCCAGTACTTC. Translating it yields CASSETRLVTTQYF.

This chain joins TRBV20-1 and TRBJ2-3; D perhaps matches TRBD2 (7 bases). The V gene's germline CDR1 is DFQATT and CDR2 SNEGSKA (reference sequence). The CDR3 covers 17 residues. V gave up 0 bases and J gave up 3 bases, with 19 bases separating them. As DNA, the CDR3 is TGCAGTGCTAGAGAATCAGAGGGGGGGCGATATACAGATACGCAGTATTTT. It codes for CSARESEGGRYTDTQYF.

This clonotype was detected a few times. The rearrangement links TRBV12-3 or TRBV12-4 to TRBJ2-5; 9 bases are shared with TRBD2. This CDR3 region has 15 residues. V lost 3 bases to trimming and J lost 5 bases; unmatched junction nucleotides: 7. DNA for the CDR3: TGTGCCAGCAGTTTTATGCGGGGGGGCCCGGAGACCCAGTACTTC. Its protein is CASSFMRGGPETQYF.

This clonotype showed up just a few times. V and J are TRBV10-3 and TRBJ2-5; 7 bases are shared with TRBD1. Germline CDR1 and CDR2: ENHRY and SYGVKD. The V gene end was trimmed by 4 bases and the J gene end by 2 bases; junction bases not matched to a gene: 4. The length of the CDR3 is 14 residues. The CDR3 loop is CAISVGTAQETQYF. Here the CDR3 DNA reads TGTGCCATCAGTGTAGGGACAGCTCAAGAGACCCAGTACTTC.